This TCR beta chain was recovered during a study of shared clonotypes between healthy human individuals. Every subset's genomic DNA went evenly onto several immunoSEQ plates. On sorted subsets, replicate PCRs used approximately 190 ng DNA, or tens of thousands of T cell genomes. Per the original methods: In the immunoSEQ data, sequences were junction-only and lacked quality scores, so filtering differed. Some clones are missing from TCRdb's copy, which holds only in-frame ones; the method was immunoSEQ multiplex PCR. The DNA gave D and trimming, while V, J and clone size come from that table. Here the sample spans fewer than 400,000 clones, approximately 79% being singletons. V lost 4 bases and J lost 4, with 8 bases in between. In germline, CDR1 is MNHNS, CDR2 SASEGT. This CDR3 has 12 residues.

The sequenced sample consisted of memory CD4+ T cells sorted from blood. Indicated subset: CD45RA-negative fraction. The chain recombines TRBV6-1 with TRBJ2-7; D call uncertain. This TCR came from a man aged 25 to 40 in good health. The CDR3 reads CASSVVRYEQYF. The DNA of the CDR3 is TGTGCCAGCAGTGTAGTGCGGTACGAGCAGTACTTC.